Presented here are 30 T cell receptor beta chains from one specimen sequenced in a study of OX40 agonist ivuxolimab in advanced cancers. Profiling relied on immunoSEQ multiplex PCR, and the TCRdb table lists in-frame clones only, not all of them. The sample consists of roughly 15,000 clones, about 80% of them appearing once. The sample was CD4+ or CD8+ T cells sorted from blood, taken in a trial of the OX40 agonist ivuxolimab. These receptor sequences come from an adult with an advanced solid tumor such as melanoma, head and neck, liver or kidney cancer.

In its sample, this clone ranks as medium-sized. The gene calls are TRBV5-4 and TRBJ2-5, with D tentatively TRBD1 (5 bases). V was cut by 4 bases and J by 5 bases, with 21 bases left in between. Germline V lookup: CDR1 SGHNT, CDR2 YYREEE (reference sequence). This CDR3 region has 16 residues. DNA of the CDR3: TGTGCCAGCAGCCCTAAGGGGCGGCAAGATGGGGAGACCCAGTACTTC. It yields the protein CASSPKGRQDGETQYF.

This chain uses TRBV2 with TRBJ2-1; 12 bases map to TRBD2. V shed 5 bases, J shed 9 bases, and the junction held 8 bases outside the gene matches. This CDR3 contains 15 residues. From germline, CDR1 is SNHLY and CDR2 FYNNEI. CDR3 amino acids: CASSLLAGGSPEQFF. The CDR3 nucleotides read TGTGCCAGCAGTCTACTAGCGGGAGGCTCCCCTGAGCAGTTCTTC.

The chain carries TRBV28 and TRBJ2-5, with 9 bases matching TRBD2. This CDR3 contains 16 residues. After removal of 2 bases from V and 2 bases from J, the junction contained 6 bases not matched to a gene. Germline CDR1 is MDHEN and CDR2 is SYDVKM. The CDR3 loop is CASSLLKLAGQETQYF. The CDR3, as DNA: TGTGCCAGCAGTTTACTTAAGCTAGCGGGGCAAGAGACCCAGTACTTC. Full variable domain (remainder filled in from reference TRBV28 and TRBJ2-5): DVKVTQSSRYLVKRTGEKVFLECVQDMDHENMFWYRQDPGLGLRLIYFSYDVKMKEKGDIPEGYSVSREKKERFSLILESASTNQTSMYLCASSLLKLAGQETQYFGPGTRLLVL.

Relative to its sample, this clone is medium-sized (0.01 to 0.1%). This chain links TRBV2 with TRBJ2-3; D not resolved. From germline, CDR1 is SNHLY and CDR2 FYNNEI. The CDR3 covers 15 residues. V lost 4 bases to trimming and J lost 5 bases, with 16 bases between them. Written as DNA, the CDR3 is TGTGCCAGCAGTGCGACGGTGTCGTCAAGAGATACGCAGTATTTT. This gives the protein CASSATVSSRDTQYF.

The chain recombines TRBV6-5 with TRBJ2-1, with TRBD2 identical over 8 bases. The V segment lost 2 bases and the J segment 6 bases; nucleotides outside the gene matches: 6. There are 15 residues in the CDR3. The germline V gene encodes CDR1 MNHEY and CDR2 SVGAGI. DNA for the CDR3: TGTGCCAGCAGTTACGGAGCGGGAGTATTCAATGAGCAGTTCTTC. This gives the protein CASSYGAGVFNEQFF.

The CDR3 is CASSLGATSGTHNEQFF. The DNA of the CDR3 is TGTGCCAGCAGCTTAGGAGCTACTAGCGGAACCCACAATGAGCAGTTCTTC. The chain combines TRBV11-2 with TRBJ2-1; 8 positions agree with TRBD2. V was pared by 1 base and J by 5 bases, with 10 bases of the junction left unmatched. Germline CDR1 is SGHAT and CDR2 is FQNNGV. CDR3 length: 17 amino acids.

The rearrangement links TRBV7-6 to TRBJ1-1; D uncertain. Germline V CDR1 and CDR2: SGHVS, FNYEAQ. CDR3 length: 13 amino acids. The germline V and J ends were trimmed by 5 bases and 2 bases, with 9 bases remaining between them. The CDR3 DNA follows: TGTGCCAGCAGCCCCACACGAAACACTGAAGCTTTCTTT. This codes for CASSPTRNTEAFF. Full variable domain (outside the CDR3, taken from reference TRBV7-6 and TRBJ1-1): GAGVSQSPRYKVTKRGQDVALRCDPISGHVSLYWYRQALGQGPEFLTYFNYEAQQDKSGLPNDRFSAERPEGSISTLTIQRTEQRDSAMYRCASSPTRNTEAFFGQGTRLTVV.

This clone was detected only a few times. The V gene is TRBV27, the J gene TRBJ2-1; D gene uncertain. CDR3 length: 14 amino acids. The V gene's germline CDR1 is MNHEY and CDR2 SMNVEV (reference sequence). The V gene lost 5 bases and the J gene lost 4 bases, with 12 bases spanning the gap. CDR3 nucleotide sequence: TGTGCCAGCAGTGCCGTAGCTCCTTACAATGAGCAGTTCTTC. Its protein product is CASSAVAPYNEQFF.

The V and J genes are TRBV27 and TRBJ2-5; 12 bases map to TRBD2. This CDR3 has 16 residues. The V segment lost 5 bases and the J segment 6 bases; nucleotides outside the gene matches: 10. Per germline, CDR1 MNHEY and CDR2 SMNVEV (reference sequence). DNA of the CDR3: TGTGCCAGCAGTCCTCGGACTAGCGGGATGAAAAAGACCCAGTACTTC. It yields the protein CASSPRTSGMKKTQYF.

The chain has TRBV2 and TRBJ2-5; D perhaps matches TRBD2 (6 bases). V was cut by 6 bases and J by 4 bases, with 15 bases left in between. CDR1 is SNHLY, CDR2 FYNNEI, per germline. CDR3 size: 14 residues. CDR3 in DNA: TGTGCCAGCAGCGATACTAGCCCGGGAGAGACCCAGTACTTC. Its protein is CASSDTSPGETQYF. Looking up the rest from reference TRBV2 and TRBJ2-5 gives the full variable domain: EPEVTQTPSHQVTQMGQEVILRCVPISNHLYFYWYRQILGQKVEFLVSFYNNEISEKSEIFDDQFSVERPDGSNFTLKIRSTKLEDSAMYFCASSDTSPGETQYFGPGTRLLVL.

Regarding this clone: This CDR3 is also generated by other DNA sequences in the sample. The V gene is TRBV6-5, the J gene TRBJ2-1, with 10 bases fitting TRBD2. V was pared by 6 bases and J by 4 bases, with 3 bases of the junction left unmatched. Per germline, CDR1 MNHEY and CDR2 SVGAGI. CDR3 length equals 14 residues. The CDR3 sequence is CASRGLARYNEQFF. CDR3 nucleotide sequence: TGTGCCAGCAGGGGACTAGCGAGGTACAATGAGCAGTTCTTC.

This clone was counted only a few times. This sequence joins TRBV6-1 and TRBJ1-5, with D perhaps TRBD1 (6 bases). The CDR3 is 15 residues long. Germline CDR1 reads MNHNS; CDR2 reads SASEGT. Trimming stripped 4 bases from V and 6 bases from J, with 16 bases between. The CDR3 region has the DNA TGTGCCAGCAGTGTATCACAGGGAGGGAGTCAGCCCCAGCATTTT. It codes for CASSVSQGGSQPQHF.

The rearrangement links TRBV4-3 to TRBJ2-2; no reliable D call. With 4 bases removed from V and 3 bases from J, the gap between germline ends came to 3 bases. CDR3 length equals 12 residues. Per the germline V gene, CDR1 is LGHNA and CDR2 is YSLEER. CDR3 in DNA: TGCGCCAGCAGCCCGTACACCGGGGAGCTGTTTTTT. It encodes CASSPYTGELFF.

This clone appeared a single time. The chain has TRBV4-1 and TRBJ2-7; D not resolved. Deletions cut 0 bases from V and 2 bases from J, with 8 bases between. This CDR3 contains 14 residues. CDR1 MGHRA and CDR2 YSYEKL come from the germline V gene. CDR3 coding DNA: TGCGCCAGCAGCCAAGATAGTAACCCCTACGAGCAGTACTTC. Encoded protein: CASSQDSNPYEQYF.

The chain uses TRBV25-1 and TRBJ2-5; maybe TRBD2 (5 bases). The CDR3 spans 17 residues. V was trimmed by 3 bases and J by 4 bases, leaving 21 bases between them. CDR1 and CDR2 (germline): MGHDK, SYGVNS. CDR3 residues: CASSDWRQPVRGETQYF. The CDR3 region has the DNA TGTGCCAGCAGTGATTGGAGACAACCAGTACGGGGAGAGACCCAGTACTTC.

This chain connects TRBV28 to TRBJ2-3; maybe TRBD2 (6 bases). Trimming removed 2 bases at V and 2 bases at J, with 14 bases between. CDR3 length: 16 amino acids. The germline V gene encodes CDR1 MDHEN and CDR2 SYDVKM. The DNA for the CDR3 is TGTGCCAGCAGTTTACGCGGAGGAGGGATCACAGATACGCAGTATTTT. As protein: CASSLRGGGITDTQYF.

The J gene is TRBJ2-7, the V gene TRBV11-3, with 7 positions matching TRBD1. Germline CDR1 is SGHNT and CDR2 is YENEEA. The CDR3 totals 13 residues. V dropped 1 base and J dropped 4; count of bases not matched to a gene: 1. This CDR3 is CASSLGDRYEQYF. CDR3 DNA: TGTGCCAGCAGCTTAGGGGACAGATACGAGCAGTACTTC. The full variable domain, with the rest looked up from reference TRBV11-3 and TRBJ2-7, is EAGVVQSPRYKIIEKKQPVAFWCNPISGHNTLYWYLQNLGQGPELLIRYENEEAVDDSQLPKDRFSAERLKGVDSTLKIQPAELGDSAVYLCASSLGDRYEQYFGPGTRLTVT.

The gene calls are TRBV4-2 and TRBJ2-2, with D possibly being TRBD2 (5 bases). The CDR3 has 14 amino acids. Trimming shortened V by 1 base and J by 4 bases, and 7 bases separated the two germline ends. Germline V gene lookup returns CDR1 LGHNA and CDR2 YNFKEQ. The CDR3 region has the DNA TGTGCCAGCAGCCAAGTAGGACTCACCGGGGAGCTGTTTTTT. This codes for CASSQVGLTGELFF.

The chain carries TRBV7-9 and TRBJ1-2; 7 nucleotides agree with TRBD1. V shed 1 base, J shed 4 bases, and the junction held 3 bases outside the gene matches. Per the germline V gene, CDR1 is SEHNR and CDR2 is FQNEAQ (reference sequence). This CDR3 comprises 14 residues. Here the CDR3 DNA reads TGTGCCAGCAGCTTAGGGGGGACAGTCTATGGCTACACCTTC. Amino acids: CASSLGGTVYGYTF. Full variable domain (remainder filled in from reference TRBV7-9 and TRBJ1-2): DTGVSQNPRHKITKRGQNVTFRCDPISEHNRLYWYRQTLGQGPEFLTYFQNEAQLEKSRLLSDRFSAERPKGSFSTLEIQRTEQGDSAMYLCASSLGGTVYGYTFGSGTRLTVV.

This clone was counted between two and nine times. The CDR3 is CASSPINNNYGYTF. DNA for the CDR3: TGTGCCAGCAGTCCGATCAATAACAACTATGGCTACACCTTC. The rearrangement joins TRBV28 to TRBJ1-2; D gene ambiguous. Trimming pared 5 bases from V and 2 bases from J, leaving 12 bases between. This CDR3 has 14 amino acids. The germline CDR1 and CDR2 sequences are MDHEN and SYDVKM.

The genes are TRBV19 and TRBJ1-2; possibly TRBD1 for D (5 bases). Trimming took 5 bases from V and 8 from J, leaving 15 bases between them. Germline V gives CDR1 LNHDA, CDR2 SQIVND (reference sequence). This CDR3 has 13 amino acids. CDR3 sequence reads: CASSFQGMEGYTF. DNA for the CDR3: TGTGCCAGTAGTTTTCAGGGAATGGAGGGCTACACCTTC.

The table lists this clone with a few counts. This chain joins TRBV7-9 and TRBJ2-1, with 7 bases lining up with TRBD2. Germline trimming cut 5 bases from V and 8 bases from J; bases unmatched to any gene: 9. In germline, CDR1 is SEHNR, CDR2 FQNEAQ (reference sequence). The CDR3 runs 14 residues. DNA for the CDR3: TGTGCCAGCAGCCAAGAGACTAGCCCCCATGAGCAGTTCTTC. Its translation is CASSQETSPHEQFF.

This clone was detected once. CDR3 sequence reads: CASSIGHTAGELFF. For the CDR3, the DNA is TGTGCCAGTAGTATAGGACACACGGCCGGGGAGCTGTTTTTT. The chain links TRBV19 to TRBJ2-2; D unresolved. CDR1 and CDR2 from the germline V gene are LNHDA and SQIVND (reference sequence). This CDR3 has 14 amino acids. Trimming took off 1 base at V and 6 bases at J, with 9 bases between the two ends.

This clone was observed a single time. The CDR3 reads CATTGLLGNEQFF. For the CDR3, the DNA is TGTGCCACCACGGGACTCCTTGGCAATGAGCAGTTCTTC. The V gene is TRBV6-6, the J gene TRBJ2-1; a possible D gene is TRBD2 (6 bases). CDR3 length equals 13 residues. V lost 10 bases to trimming and J lost 6 bases, with 16 bases between them. Looked up from germline, CDR1 is MNHNY and CDR2 is SVGAGI (reference sequence).

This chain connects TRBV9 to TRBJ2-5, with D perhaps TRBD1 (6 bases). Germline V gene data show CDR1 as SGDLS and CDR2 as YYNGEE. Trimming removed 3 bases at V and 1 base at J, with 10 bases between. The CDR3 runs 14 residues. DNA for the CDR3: TGTGCCAGCAGCGGTGGACAGCCCCAAGAGACCCAGTACTTC. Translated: CASSGGQPQETQYF.

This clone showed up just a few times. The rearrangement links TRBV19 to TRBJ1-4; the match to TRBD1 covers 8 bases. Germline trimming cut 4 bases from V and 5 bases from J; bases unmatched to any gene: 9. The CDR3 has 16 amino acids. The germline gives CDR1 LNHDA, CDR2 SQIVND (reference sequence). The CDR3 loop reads CASSTRGQGLNEKLFF. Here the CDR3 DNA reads TGTGCCAGTAGTACCCGCGGACAGGGTCTAAATGAAAAACTGTTTTTT.

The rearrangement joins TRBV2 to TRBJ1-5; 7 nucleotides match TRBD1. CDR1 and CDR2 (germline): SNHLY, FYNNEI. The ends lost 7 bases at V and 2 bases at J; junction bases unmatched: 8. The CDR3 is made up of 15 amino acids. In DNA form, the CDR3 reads TGTGCCAGCAATAGGGACAGTACGGGCAATCAGCCCCAGCATTTT. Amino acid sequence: CASNRDSTGNQPQHF.

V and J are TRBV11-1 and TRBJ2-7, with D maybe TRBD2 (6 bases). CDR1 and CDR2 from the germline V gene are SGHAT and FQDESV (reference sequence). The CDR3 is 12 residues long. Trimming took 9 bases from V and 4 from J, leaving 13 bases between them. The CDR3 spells CASSAGGYEQYF. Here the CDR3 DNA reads TGTGCCAGTTCAGCGGGTGGATACGAGCAGTACTTC.

DNA for the CDR3: TGCGCCAGCAGCCAACAGGGGGCGCGGATAAATGAGCAGTTCTTC. This encodes CASSQQGARINEQFF. The chain links TRBV4-1 to TRBJ2-1, with 8 nucleotides matching TRBD1. The germline V gene has CDR1 MGHRA and CDR2 YSYEKL. The CDR3 has 15 residues. V lost 2 bases, J lost 7 bases, and 7 bases stayed unmatched.

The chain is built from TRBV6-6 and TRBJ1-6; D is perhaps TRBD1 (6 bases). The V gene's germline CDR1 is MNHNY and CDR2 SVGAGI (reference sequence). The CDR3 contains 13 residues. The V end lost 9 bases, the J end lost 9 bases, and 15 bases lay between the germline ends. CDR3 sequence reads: CARLSGACSPLHF. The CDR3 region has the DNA TGTGCCAGGCTGTCAGGGGCATGTTCACCCCTCCACTTT.